Below, one T cell receptor (beta chain) is given with its context. It lacks a known antigen. No per-base quality is available; no much larger clone lies one base away. The donors were healthy, HIV-negative adults with no recently reported acute infections or vaccinations. Every donor was a Caucasian adult residing in Nashville, Tennessee, USA. CD4+ T cells were enriched by magnetic negative selection, after which naive cells were positively selected on CD45RA and the negative fraction was taken as the memory subset. Blood was collected by leukapheresis, and PBMCs were isolated by Ficoll-Histopaque density gradient centrifugation and then cryopreserved in liquid nitrogen vapor phase. Analytical flow cytometry was used to check the purity and quantity of every magnetically sorted T cell population. Each sorted fraction had its genomic DNA isolated and then quantified by UV absorbance on a Nanodrop 2000c.

Using the deep immunoSEQ assay, TCR CDR3 regions were amplified from genomic DNA by multiplex PCR. Genomic DNA extracted from each cell subset was distributed evenly over all wells of several immunoSEQ 96-well plates, and each plate served as one replicate. For sorted subsets, 150 to 200 ng genomic DNA, equal to 30,000 to 35,000 T cell genomes, was loaded into each replicate PCR. Purified libraries were measured with a Qubit 3.0 fluorometer, size-checked on a Bioanalyzer 2100, and measured again with the KAPA Library Quantification kit. Every immunoSEQ 96-well plate was sequenced on a separate single-read 150-cycle Illumina NextSeq 550 flow cell. As for how the authors treated the data: The immunoSEQ output contained only junctional sequences without quality scores, so filtering could not match that applied to full-length reads. Sequences were annotated with PyIR, a Python wrapper for IgBLAST v1.9, and V/J genes and CDR3 were assigned using IMGT germline references. Reads with weak V/J assignments (E-value above 1e-6), missing CDR3, stop codons, out-of-frame junctions, or ambiguous translated residues were removed. V3J clonotypes were defined as sequences sharing the same inferred V gene, J gene, and CDR3 amino acid sequence. Percentage overlap between repertoires was computed as shared unique clonotypes divided by the size of the smaller repertoire. Repertoire richness was assessed with RTK rarefaction, the Chao1 estimator, and Recon v2.1 estimates of unobserved clonotypes. OLGA was used to compute generation probabilities for all TCRbeta clonotypes that the gDNA method yielded from four donors. TCRdb's version of the immuneACCESS table is confined to in-frame rearrangements and falls short of the full clone set. An unresolved V gene accounts for under half of the shortfall where checked; the remainder is of unknown origin. The DNA was the basis for D and trimming; V, J and clone size are from that table. Present in this sample are roughly 2 million clones, roughly 94% of which were seen just once. Jointly, the top ten make up approximately 0.13% of the sample.

A distance of 14 bases separates the germline ends of V and J, which lose 4 bases and 4 bases respectively. Including cysteine and phenylalanine, the CDR3 has 15 amino acids. The only DNA kept is the CDR3, 45 bases in frame from the first base. From the germline V gene, CDR1 is MGHRA and CDR2 is YSYEKL. The data belong to a study of shared clonotypes between healthy human individuals (dated by TCRdb to about 2020). In terms of the full investigation: The cohort comprised a couple of women and a few men aged 18 to 49 years. For each donor, CD4 naive and CD4 memory were each run on three plates, CD8 naive on two plates, and CD8 memory on one plate. To estimate repertoire size and how much clonotypes are shared between individuals, the study performed deep sequencing of blood TCR repertoires from five healthy adults. To increase sequencing depth and limit assay-specific biases, TCR repertoire library preparation and sequencing were carried out by different laboratories using diverse techniques. Per donor, leukapheresis produced somewhere between about 0.94 and 9 billion PBMCs.

Here is what the overall study found, with its caveats: Compared with non-shared clonotypes, the clonotypes found in all four sorted-subset donors had higher generation probabilities. Sharing across four donors was observed for around 4.8% of naive CD4, around 3.5% of naive CD8, around 2.5% of memory CD4, and approximately 0.41% of memory CD8 clonotypes. Pairwise subsampling indicated that sequencing depth was expected to affect the degree of clonotype sharing among donors. Estimated clonotype richness was generally larger for naive than for memory subsets. Even with the large sequencing depth, rarefaction of the sorted-subset datasets indicated that sequencing was incomplete. The small number of donors limited the genetic and exposure-history diversity represented. Sampling was restricted to blood, and TCR repertoires in tissue are likely to differ from TCR repertoires in blood.

The TCR was taken from a man in his late teens or twenties in good health. Sequenced input: naive CD4+ T cells sorted from blood. The cell subset or site label corresponds to: CD45RA+ positively selected. The rearrangement joined TRBV4-1 to TRBJ2-1; TRBD1 is a weak D gene call, 6 bases matching. Here the CDR3 is given as CASSPSGATYNEQFF. DNA sequence: TGCGCCAGCAGCCCCTCAGGGGCGACTTACAATGAGCAGTTCTTC.